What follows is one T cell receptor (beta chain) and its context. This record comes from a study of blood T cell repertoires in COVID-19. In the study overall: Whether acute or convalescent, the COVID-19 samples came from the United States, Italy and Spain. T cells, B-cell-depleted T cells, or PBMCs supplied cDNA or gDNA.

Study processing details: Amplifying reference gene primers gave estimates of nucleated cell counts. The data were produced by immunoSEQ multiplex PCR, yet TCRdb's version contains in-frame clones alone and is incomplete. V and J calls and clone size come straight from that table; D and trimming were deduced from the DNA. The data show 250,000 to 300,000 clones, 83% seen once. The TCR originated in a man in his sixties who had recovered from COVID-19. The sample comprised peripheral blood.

The CDR3 DNA reads as TGTGCCAGCAGCATGGGACAGGGAGTTAGCTATGGCTACACCTTC. Protein product: CASSMGQGVSYGYTF. The genes are TRBV5-8 and TRBJ1-2; the match to TRBD1 covers 9 bases. Germline loops: CDR1 SGHTS, CDR2 YDEGEE. This CDR3 is 15 amino acids long. V was clipped by 4 bases and J by 4 bases; unmatched bases: 8.